The following is a T cell receptor (beta chain) sequence with its context. Its antigen is unidentified. A much larger clone differs from this one at a single base, so this may be a read error. Each CDR3 protein is one row after TCRdb ran MiXCR on the 5' RACE reads. The sample holds 400,000 to 500,000 distinct CDR3 sequences, about a sixth seen once. The CDR3 contains 13 residues. V was pared by 6 bases and J by 4 bases, with 3 bases of the junction left unmatched. CDR1 and CDR2 from the germline V gene are SGHTA and FQGTGA. The record originates from a study of T-cell memory formation after mild COVID-19. Study-wide findings and caveats: Contracting clones localized mainly to CM and EM when CD4+ and mainly to EMRA when CD8+. Whereas later expanders leaned CD4+, clones contracting day 15 to 85 showed a balanced CD4/CD8 makeup.

This sequence originates from a man aged 18 to 35 who had mild COVID-19 (a few samples of this study predate the infection). Cell type and time point are not known. V and J are TRBV7-3 and TRBJ2-5; TRBD1 matches at 9 bases. The sample comprised PBMCs or a T cell subset sorted from them (not recorded which). CDR3 nucleotide sequence: TGTGCCAGCAGAGGGACAGGGCGAGAGACCCAGTACTTC. As protein: CASRGTGRETQYF. The full variable domain, rest sourced from reference TRBV7-3 and TRBJ2-5, is GAGVSQTPSNKVTEKGKYVELRCDPISGHTALYWYRQSLGQGPEFLIYFQGTGAADDSGLPNDRFFAVRPEGSVSTLKIQRTERGDSAVYLCASRGTGRETQYFGPGTRLLVL.